The 2 T cell receptor beta chains below come from one sample, sequenced in a study of blood T cell repertoires in COVID-19 (dated by TCRdb to the early 2020s). Preparation of the library involved the immunoSEQ multiplex PCR assay. The table comes from immuneACCESS by way of TCRdb, which keeps in-frame sequences with V and J called. Part of the clones is missing from these tables; in studies checked, under half for an unresolved V gene and the rest for unknown reasons. The sample table records a few hundred thousand clones; approximately 90% of these occur just once. The ten largest account for about 2.3% of the sample. The sequencing input was peripheral blood. These receptor sequences come from a man younger than 35 with active or convalescent COVID-19.

The V and J genes are TRBV7-2 and TRBJ1-2; a possible D gene is TRBD1 (5 bases). This CDR3 contains 14 residues. In germline, CDR1 is SGHTA, CDR2 FQGNSA. The V and J ends lost 0 bases and 7 bases respectively, with 12 bases between them. CDR3 DNA: TGTGCCAGCAGCTTAGCACTACAGGACGGTGGCTACACCTTC. Translating it yields CASSLALQDGGYTF.

The chain carries TRBV9 and TRBJ2-6, with 8 bases identical to TRBD1. The CDR3 contains 17 residues. The germline CDR1 and CDR2 sequences are SGDLS and YYNGEE. V was pared by 3 bases and J by 1 base, with 6 bases of the junction left unmatched. The DNA for the CDR3 is TGTGCCAGCAGCGCTTGGACAGGGCCTTCTGGGGCCAACGTCCTGACTTTC. It translates to CASSAWTGPSGANVLTF.